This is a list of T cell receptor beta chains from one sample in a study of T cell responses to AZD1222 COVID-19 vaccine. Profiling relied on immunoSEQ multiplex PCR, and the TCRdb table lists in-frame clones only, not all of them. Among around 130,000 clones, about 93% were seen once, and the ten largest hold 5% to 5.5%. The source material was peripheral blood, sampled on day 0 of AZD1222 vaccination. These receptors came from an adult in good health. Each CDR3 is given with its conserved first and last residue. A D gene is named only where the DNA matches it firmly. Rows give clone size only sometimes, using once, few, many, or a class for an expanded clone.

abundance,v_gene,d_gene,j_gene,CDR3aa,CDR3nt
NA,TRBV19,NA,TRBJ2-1,CASKTSQIGAAAYNEQFF,TGTGCCAGTAAAACCTCGCAAATAGGTGCCGCGGCCTACAATGAGCAGTTCTTC
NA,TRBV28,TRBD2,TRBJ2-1,CASIWRLAGASEQFF,TGTGCCAGCATCTGGCGACTAGCGGGAGCGAGTGAGCAGTTCTTC
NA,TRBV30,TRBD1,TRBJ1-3,CAWRSGTGGRGNTIYF,TGTGCCTGGAGATCAGGGACAGGGGGCCGTGGAAACACCATATATTTT
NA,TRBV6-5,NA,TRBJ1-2,CASLAPEEHGYTF,TGTGCCAGTCTTGCGCCTGAAGAGCATGGCTACACCTTC
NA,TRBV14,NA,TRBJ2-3,CASSPSWGDPTDTQYF,TGTGCCAGCAGCCCCTCGTGGGGAGACCCCACAGATACGCAGTATTTT
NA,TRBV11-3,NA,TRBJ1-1,CASSRNSGADTEAFF,TGTGCCAGCAGCCGAAACAGCGGGGCGGACACTGAAGCTTTCTTT
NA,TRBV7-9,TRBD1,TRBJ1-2,CASRPGTGELAYGYTF,TGTGCCAGCAGACCCGGGACAGGGGAATTGGCCTATGGCTACACCTTC
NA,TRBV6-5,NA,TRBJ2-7,CASRKGPPYEQYF,TGTGCCAGCAGGAAGGGACCTCCCTACGAGCAGTACTTC
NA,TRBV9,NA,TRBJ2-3,CASSVGDSWASVQYF,TGTGCCAGCAGCGTAGGCGACTCCTGGGCAAGCGTGCAGTATTTT
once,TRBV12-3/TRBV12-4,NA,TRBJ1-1,CASSLRDTEAFF,TGTGCCAGCAGTTTGCGTGACACTGAAGCTTTCTTT
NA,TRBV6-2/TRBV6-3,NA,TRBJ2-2,CASSHRTLPTGELFF,TGTGCCAGCAGCCACCGGACTCTGCCCACCGGGGAGCTGTTTTTT
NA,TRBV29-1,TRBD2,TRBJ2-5,CSVRLAGVMRGGQETQYF,TGCAGCGTGAGACTAGCGGGAGTTATGAGGGGAGGTCAAGAGACCCAGTACTTC
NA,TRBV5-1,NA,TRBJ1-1,CASSLDSYTEAFF,TGCGCCAGCAGCCTTGACTCCTACACTGAAGCTTTCTTT
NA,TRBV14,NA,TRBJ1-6,CASRARVISPLHF,TGTGCCAGCAGGGCCAGGGTGATTTCACCCCTCCACTTT
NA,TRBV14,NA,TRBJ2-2,CASSQQANTGELFF,TGTGCCAGCAGCCAACAGGCCAACACCGGGGAGCTGTTTTTT
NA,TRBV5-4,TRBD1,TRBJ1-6,CASSWDRGVSPLHF,TGTGCCAGCAGCTGGGACAGGGGGGTTTCACCCCTCCACTTT
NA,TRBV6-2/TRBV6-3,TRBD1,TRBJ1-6,CASSYRQGGSSPLHF,TGTGCCAGCAGCTATCGACAGGGAGGCTCTTCACCCCTCCACTTT
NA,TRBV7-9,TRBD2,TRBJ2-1,CASSLSLAANEQFF,TGTGCCAGCAGCTTATCACTAGCGGCAAATGAGCAGTTCTTC
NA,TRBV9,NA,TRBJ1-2,CASSGAEATF,TGTGCCAGCAGCGGCGCCGAAGCCACCTTC
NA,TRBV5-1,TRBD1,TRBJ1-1,CASSPPFAGTVGAGNTEAFF,TGCGCCAGCAGCCCCCCATTCGCCGGGACAGTAGGAGCCGGAAACACTGAAGCTTTCTTT
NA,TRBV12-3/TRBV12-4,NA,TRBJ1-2,CASRIQAERGYTF,TGTGCCAGCAGGATACAGGCAGAGAGGGGCTACACCTTC
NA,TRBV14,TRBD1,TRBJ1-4,CASSQEDTGEALATNEKLFF,TGTGCCAGCAGCCAAGAAGATACAGGGGAAGCCCTTGCAACTAATGAAAAACTGTTTTTT
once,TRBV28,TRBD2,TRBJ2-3,CASSLTRLAGDADTQYF,TGTGCCAGCAGTTTAACGAGGCTAGCGGGAGACGCAGATACGCAGTATTTT
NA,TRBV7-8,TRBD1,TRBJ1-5,CASSLKDRGYSNQPQHF,TGTGCCAGCAGCTTAAAGGACAGGGGCTATAGCAATCAGCCCCAGCATTTT
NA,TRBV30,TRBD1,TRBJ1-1,CAWSRPGTGNTEAFF,TGTGCCTGGAGTCGTCCCGGGACAGGGAACACTGAAGCTTTCTTT
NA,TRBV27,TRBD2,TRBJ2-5,CASWRGMETQYF,TGTGCCAGCTGGCGGGGGATGGAGACCCAGTACTTC
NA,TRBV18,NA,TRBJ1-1,CASSLSAGEAFF,TGTGCCAGCTCCCTATCCGCAGGTGAAGCTTTCTTT
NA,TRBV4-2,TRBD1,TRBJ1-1,CASSQARTGGAEAFF,TGTGCCAGCAGCCAAGCCAGGACAGGTGGCGCTGAAGCTTTCTTT